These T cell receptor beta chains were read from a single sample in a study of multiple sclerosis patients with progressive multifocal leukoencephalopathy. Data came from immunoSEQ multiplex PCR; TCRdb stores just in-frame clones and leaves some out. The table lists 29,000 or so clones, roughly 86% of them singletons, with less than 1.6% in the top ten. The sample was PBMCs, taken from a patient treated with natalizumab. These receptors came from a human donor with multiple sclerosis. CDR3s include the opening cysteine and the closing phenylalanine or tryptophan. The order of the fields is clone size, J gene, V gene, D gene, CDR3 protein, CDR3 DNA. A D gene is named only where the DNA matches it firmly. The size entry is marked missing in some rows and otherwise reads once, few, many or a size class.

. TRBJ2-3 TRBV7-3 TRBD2 CASSLTISSRTSGSADTQYF TGTGCCAGCAGCTTAACGATATCATCGAGGACTAGCGGGAGTGCAGATACGCAGTATTTT
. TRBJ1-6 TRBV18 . CASSDRDTNSPLHF TGTGCCAGCTCAGACCGGGACACCAATTCACCCCTCCACTTT
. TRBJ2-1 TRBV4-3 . CASSPSTPGMAYNEQFF TGCGCCAGCAGCCCCTCCACCCCAGGTATGGCCTACAATGAGCAGTTCTTC
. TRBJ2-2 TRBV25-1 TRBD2 CASRPSGGTTGELFF TGTGCCAGCAGACCGAGCGGGGGGACCACCGGGGAGCTGTTTTTT
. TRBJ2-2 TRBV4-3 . CASSQEAPGNTGELFF TGCGCCAGCAGCCAAGAGGCGCCGGGGAACACCGGGGAGCTGTTTTTT
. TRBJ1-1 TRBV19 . CASSPQGDTEAFF TGTGCCAGTAGTCCCCAGGGAGATACTGAAGCTTTCTTT
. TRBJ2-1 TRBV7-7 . CASSFIAVGSRPGNEQFF TGTGCTAGCAGCTTTATAGCGGTGGGTTCGAGACCCGGGAATGAGCAGTTCTTC
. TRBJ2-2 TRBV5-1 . CASSLRGPNTGELFF TGCGCCAGCAGCTTGAGGGGCCCGAACACCGGGGAGCTGTTTTTT
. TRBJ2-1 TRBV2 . CASSDWLGGGQVQFF TGTGCCAGCAGTGATTGGTTAGGGGGAGGGCAGGTGCAGTTCTTC
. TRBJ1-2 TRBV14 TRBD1 CASSLFRTGGYTF TGTGCCAGCAGCCTATTCAGGACAGGAGGCTACACCTTC
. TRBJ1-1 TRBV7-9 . CASRGPSNTEAFF TGTGCCAGCAGGGGACCCTCCAACACTGAAGCTTTCTTT
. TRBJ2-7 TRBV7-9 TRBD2 CASSPRPGLAVEEQYF TGTGCCAGCAGCCCGAGACCGGGACTAGCCGTGGAGGAGCAGTACTTC
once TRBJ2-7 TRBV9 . CASSVAGQGTYGQYF TGTGCCAGCAGCGTAGCTGGGCAGGGAACCTACGGGCAGTACTTC